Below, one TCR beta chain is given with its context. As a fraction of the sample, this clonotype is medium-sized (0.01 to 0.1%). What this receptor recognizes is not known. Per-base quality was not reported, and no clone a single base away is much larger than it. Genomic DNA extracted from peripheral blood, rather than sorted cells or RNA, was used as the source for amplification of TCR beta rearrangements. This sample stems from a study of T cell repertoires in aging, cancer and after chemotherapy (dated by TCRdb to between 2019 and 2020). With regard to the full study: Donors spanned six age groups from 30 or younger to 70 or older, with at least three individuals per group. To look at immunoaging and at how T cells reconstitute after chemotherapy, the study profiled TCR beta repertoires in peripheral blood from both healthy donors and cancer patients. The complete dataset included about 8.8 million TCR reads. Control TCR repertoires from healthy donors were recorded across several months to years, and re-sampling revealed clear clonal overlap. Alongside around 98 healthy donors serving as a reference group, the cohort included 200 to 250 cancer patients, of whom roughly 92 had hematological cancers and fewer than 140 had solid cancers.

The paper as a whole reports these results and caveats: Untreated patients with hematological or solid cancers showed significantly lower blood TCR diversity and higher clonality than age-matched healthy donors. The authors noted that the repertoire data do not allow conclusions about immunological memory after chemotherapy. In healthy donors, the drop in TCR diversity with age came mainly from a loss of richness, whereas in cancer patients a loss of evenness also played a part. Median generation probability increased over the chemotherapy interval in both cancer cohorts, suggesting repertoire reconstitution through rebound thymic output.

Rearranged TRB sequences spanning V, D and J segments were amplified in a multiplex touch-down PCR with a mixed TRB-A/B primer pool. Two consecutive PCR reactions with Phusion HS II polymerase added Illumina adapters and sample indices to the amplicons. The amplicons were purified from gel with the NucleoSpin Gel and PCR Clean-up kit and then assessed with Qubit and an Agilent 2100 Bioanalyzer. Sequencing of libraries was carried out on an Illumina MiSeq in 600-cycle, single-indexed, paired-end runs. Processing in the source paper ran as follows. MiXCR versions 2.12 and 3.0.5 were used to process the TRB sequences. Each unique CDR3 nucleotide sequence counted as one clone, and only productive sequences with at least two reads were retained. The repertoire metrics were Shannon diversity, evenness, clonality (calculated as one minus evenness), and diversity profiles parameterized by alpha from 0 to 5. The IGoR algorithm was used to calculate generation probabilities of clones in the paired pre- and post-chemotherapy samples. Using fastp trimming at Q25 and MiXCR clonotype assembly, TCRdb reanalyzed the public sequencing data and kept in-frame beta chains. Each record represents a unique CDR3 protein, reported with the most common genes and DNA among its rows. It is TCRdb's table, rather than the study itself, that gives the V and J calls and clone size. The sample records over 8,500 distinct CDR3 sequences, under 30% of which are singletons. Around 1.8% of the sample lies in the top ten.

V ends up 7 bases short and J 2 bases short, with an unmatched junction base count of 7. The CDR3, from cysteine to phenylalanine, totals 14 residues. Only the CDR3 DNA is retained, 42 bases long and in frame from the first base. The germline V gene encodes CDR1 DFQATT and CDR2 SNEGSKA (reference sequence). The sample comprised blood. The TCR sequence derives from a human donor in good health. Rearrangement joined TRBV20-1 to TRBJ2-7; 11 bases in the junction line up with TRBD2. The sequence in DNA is TGCAGTGTAGACCCGGGACTAGCGGCCTACGAGCAGTACTTC. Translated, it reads CSVDPGLAAYEQYF.